The TCR beta chain under discussion was sequenced for a study of blood T cell repertoires in COVID-19. This CDR3 spans 14 amino acids. V was trimmed by 0 bases and J by 2 bases, leaving 6 bases between them. The germline gives CDR1 KGHDR, CDR2 SFDVKD. TCRdb's table, derived via immunoSEQ multiplex PCR, lists solely in-frame clones and lacks some. The sample includes 250,000 or so clones, around 87% of them seen just once. This TCR derives from an older woman with COVID-19, enrolled during active disease. The specimen was peripheral blood. The chain links TRBV24-1 to TRBJ1-2; D unresolved. The CDR3 loop is CATSDLSENYGYTF. Written as DNA, the CDR3 is TGTGCCACCAGTGATTTGTCTGAGAACTATGGCTACACCTTC.